This TCR beta chain was sequenced during a study of human CD8 memory T cell subsets (dated by TCRdb to 2018 to 2020). At the level of the whole study: The clonal relationships among stem-like (TSTEM), progenitor exhausted-like (TPEX) and effector memory CD8+ T cell subsets were assessed by comparing the TCRbeta repertoires of these subsets. Six donors each provided TSTEM, TPEX and effector memory subsets, and TCRbeta repertoires were obtained from all six. Study-level results and caveats: Greater repertoire diversity in TSTEM than in TPEX subsets was suggested by Chao1 estimates, potentially reflecting a broader range of specificities. Only TCRbeta chains were sequenced, and repertoire comparisons were based on six donors, with testing performed by paired t-tests and Bonferroni correction. The stem-like TSTEM and TPEX subsets each shared clonotypes with effector memory cells, but the TSTEM and TPEX repertoires had minimal overlap with each other, suggesting distinct antigen spectra. Similarly high normalized Shannon-Wiener diversity was shown by TSTEM and TPEX subsets, whereas comparatively lower diversity was seen in effector memory subsets.

Judged by frequency, this clonotype is medium-sized (0.01 to 0.1%); no count was given. Its antigen is currently not known. The instrument given in TCRdb is NextSeq 550. A Human TCR Profiling Kit was used to prepare UMI-labeled 5' RACE TCRbeta libraries. Every TCRbeta library was prepared in parallel with an identical number of PCR cycles. In the original analysis: Between about 2,600 and 20,000 functional CDR3beta clonotypes were contained in each TCRbeta library. MIGEC 1.2.9 was used for UMI extraction and consensus assembly, with a minimum of three reads required per UMI. MiXCR 3.0.3 was used to extract the in-frame CDR3beta repertoires. After each sample was downsampled to 42,000 randomly selected UMIs, diversity metrics were computed in VDJtools 1.2.1. Repertoire overlap metrics D, R and F2 were calculated in VDJtools for the top 3,000 clones of each sample pair. Following reprocessing of the reads by TCRdb, the data hold one row per CDR3 protein sequence and no DNA is available. These V and J calls are TCRdb output, not the study's own analysis. The sample's table lists a count of thousands of distinct CDR3 sequences. The top ten clones comprise around a fifth of the sample.

The CDR3 contains 14 residues, cysteine and phenylalanine counted. Only the protein sequence is given. The germline V gene gives CDR1 as SQVTM and CDR2 as ANQGSEA. Early differentiated memory cells that were CCR7+ PD-1+ TIGIT+ and had dysfunctional, exhausted-like traits were classified as progenitor exhausted-like memory CD8+ T cells (TPEX). Peripheral blood mononuclear cells were isolated from healthy donor buffy coats by density gradient separation. In the study, negative magnetic separation with EasySep or MojoSort CD8+ T cell isolation kits was used to enrich total CD8+ T cells. For each subset, total RNA was extracted using an RNeasy Mini Kit from duplicate vials of some 150,000 sorted CD8+ T cells. PBMCs were used either fresh or after cryopreservation in fetal bovine serum containing 10% DMSO. Fluorescence-activated cell sorting on a FACSAria III was used to sort the CD8+ T cell subsets to purity.

Sequenced input: CD8+ T cells from PBMCs. The sequence joins TRBV29-1 to TRBJ1-2; checking the TCRdb D call of TRBD1 is not possible without DNA. This receptor was identified in a human donor in good health. CDR3 reads: CSVGGTESNYGYTF.